A single sample is the source of the 24 T cell receptor beta chains below, sequenced in a study of shared clonotypes between healthy human individuals. Data came from immunoSEQ multiplex PCR; TCRdb stores just in-frame clones and leaves some out. The data show millions of clones, 85% to 95% seen once. The sample consisted of naive CD4+ T cells sorted from blood. Sample subset: CD45RA+ positively selected. The source is a man younger than 35 in good health.

The chain has TRBV18 and TRBJ2-2; tentatively, D is TRBD1 (6 bases). V was cut by 0 bases and J by 2 bases, with 10 bases left in between. Per germline, CDR1 KGHSH and CDR2 LQKENI. The CDR3 has 16 amino acids. CDR3 protein: CASSPPGAENTGELFF. DNA of the CDR3: TGTGCCAGCTCACCACCGGGGGCTGAAAACACCGGGGAGCTGTTTTTT.

The V call is TRBV28, the J call TRBJ2-2, with a possible D match to TRBD2 (7 bases). Trimming took off 6 bases at V and 6 bases at J, with 11 bases between the two ends. This CDR3 spans 13 amino acids. Per the germline V gene, CDR1 is MDHEN and CDR2 is SYDVKM. The CDR3 DNA reads TGTGCCAGCAGGGGAGGGGGAGCCGGGGAGCTGTTTTTT. This encodes CASRGGGAGELFF. Looking up the rest from reference TRBV28 and TRBJ2-2 gives the full variable domain: DVKVTQSSRYLVKRTGEKVFLECVQDMDHENMFWYRQDPGLGLRLIYFSYDVKMKEKGDIPEGYSVSREKKERFSLILESASTNQTSMYLCASRGGGAGELFFGEGSRLTVL.

This clone was observed once. The chain employs TRBV5-1 and TRBJ2-5, with a weak D call TRBD2 (6 bases). The ends were cut back, 2 bases at V and 5 bases at J, with 13 bases in the middle. CDR3 size: 14 residues. The germline V gene has CDR1 SGHRS and CDR2 YFSETQ. CDR3 sequence reads: CASSFWGSGETQYF. The CDR3 nucleotides are TGCGCCAGCAGCTTTTGGGGCAGCGGGGAGACCCAGTACTTC.

The CDR3 loop is CAWSRRPNSPLHF. CDR3 in DNA: TGTGCCTGGAGTCGACGGCCTAATTCACCCCTCCACTTT. J is TRBJ1-6 and V is TRBV30; D gene unclear. With 2 bases removed from V and 6 bases from J, the gap between germline ends came to 8 bases. CDR1 and CDR2 (germline): GTSNPN, SVGIG (reference sequence). CDR3 length equals 13 residues.

This clone was counted once. This chain connects TRBV5-6 to TRBJ2-7; D is perhaps TRBD1 (6 bases). Trimming left V 5 bases short and J 4 bases short, with 22 bases between. Germline CDR1 is SGHDT and CDR2 is YYEEEE. CDR3 length equals 16 residues. The chain's CDR3 is CASRLALKGVGYEQYF. CDR3 sequence (DNA): TGTGCCAGCAGACTTGCATTGAAGGGGGTCGGATACGAGCAGTACTTC.

The chain couples TRBV29-1 to TRBJ2-5; D possibly corresponds to TRBD1 (5 bases). In germline, CDR1 is SQVTM, CDR2 ANQGSEA. This CDR3 is built from 12 residues. V lost 3 bases and J lost 6, with 11 bases in between. The CDR3 here is CSVEEGAKTQYF. CDR3 DNA: TGCAGCGTTGAGGAAGGGGCGAAGACCCAGTACTTC.

The chain links TRBV23-1 to TRBJ2-7; D unresolved. TRBV23-1 is filed as an ORF, its function uncertain. V lost 4 bases and J 2 bases, leaving 18 bases between the germline ends. The CDR3 totals 16 residues. CDR3 in amino acids: CASSPWTARRTYEQYF. DNA of the CDR3: TGCGCCAGCAGTCCTTGGACCGCTAGACGGACCTACGAGCAGTACTTC.

This clone is a singleton in its sample. This chain connects TRBV29-1 to TRBJ2-2; TRBD2 matches at 8 bases. Germline-derived CDR1 and CDR2 are SQVTM and ANQGSEA. The ends lost 5 bases at V and 1 base at J; junction bases unmatched: 3. This CDR3 contains 14 residues. The CDR3 DNA is TGCAGCGTTCGGGGACTAGGGAACACCGGGGAGCTGTTTTTT. This gives the protein CSVRGLGNTGELFF.

The chain employs TRBV5-5 and TRBJ1-5; D gene uncertain. The length of the CDR3 is 15 residues. The germline V and J ends were trimmed by 0 bases and 3 bases, with 10 bases remaining between them. Germline CDR1 is SGHKS and CDR2 is YYEKEE (reference sequence). The CDR3 region has the DNA TGTGCCAGCAGCTTGGAAGGGCATTACAATCAGCCCCAGCATTTT. It yields the protein CASSLEGHYNQPQHF.

The chain joins TRBV27 to TRBJ2-3; no definite D call. The germline CDR1 and CDR2 sequences are MNHEY and SMNVEV (reference sequence). The V gene lost 4 bases and the J gene lost 5 bases, with 7 bases spanning the gap. This CDR3 contains 12 residues. The DNA for the CDR3 is TGTGCCAGCAGTTGGCGAGGAGATACGCAGTATTTT. It encodes CASSWRGDTQYF.

This clone was detected only once. This chain joins TRBV5-1 and TRBJ2-3; TRBD1 aligns across 7 bases. V gave up 1 base and J gave up 1 base; unmatched junction bases: 6. The CDR3 extends over 16 amino acids. Germline values: CDR1 SGHRS, CDR2 YFSETQ. The CDR3 DNA sequence: TGCGCCAGCAGCTTGTACACAGGGGTGGGCACAGATACGCAGTATTTT. Protein: CASSLYTGVGTDTQYF.

This chain joins TRBV5-4 and TRBJ2-3, with D maybe TRBD1 (6 bases). CDR1 and CDR2 from the germline V gene are SGHNT and YYREEE (reference sequence). Trimming pared 3 bases from V and 0 bases from J, leaving 14 bases between. This CDR3 contains 16 residues. This CDR3 is CASSYPGHTSTDTQYF. CDR3 DNA sequence: TGTGCCAGCAGCTACCCGGGACATACTAGCACAGATACGCAGTATTTT.

The CDR3 DNA reads TGTGCCAGCAGTGAGCTAGGGGCTGATGGCTACACCTTC. Its translation is CASSELGADGYTF. V is TRBV2 and J is TRBJ1-2; a weak D match, TRBD1 (5 bases). The CDR3 has 13 residues. Germline V CDR1 and CDR2: SNHLY, FYNNEI. V was shortened by 3 bases and J by 6 bases, with 11 bases between the two germline ends.

This clone was counted a single time. This chain links TRBV2 with TRBJ1-3; 8 nucleotides match TRBD1. Looked up from germline, CDR1 is SNHLY and CDR2 is FYNNEI. CDR3 length: 15 residues. V dropped 6 bases and J dropped 0; count of bases not matched to a gene: 4. The CDR3 loop is CASRLTGGSGNTIYF. The CDR3 DNA is TGTGCCAGCAGGCTAACAGGGGGCTCTGGAAACACCATATATTTT.

The CDR3 loop is CASSKGLIEQFF. The CDR3 DNA is TGTGCCAGCAGCAAAGGACTTATTGAGCAGTTCTTC. The chain recombines TRBV21-1 with TRBJ2-1; TRBD2 is the table's D call and was not checked against the DNA. TRBV21-1 has pseudogene status. The length of the CDR3 is 12 residues.

This clone was picked up one time. The chain couples TRBV2 to TRBJ2-5; weak D call: TRBD2 (6 bases). The CDR3 has 15 residues. Trimming took 8 bases from V and 5 from J, leaving 21 bases between them. Germline CDR1 reads SNHLY; CDR2 reads FYNNEI. CDR3 bases: TGTGCCAGCGGCCCCCACGTCGGAGGGCGGGAGACCCAGTACTTC. Encoded protein: CASGPHVGGRETQYF.

The V gene is TRBV18, the J gene TRBJ1-1; no reliable D call. The germline V gene encodes CDR1 KGHSH and CDR2 LQKENI. The CDR3 contains 12 residues. Trimming took 4 bases from V and 4 from J, leaving 7 bases between them. CDR3: CASSLRGTEAFF. CDR3 DNA sequence: TGTGCCAGCTCACTCAGAGGCACTGAAGCTTTCTTT.

V gene TRBV5-1 combines with J gene TRBJ2-7; 10 bases are a match to TRBD2. Germline loops: CDR1 SGHRS, CDR2 YFSETQ. This CDR3 has 13 amino acids. V lost 5 bases and J lost 7; bases outside the gene matches: 6. CDR3 loop: CASRLAGVREQYF. The CDR3 DNA reads as TGCGCCAGCAGGCTAGCGGGAGTGCGGGAGCAGTACTTC.

This chain joins TRBV6-6 and TRBJ2-1, with 9 bases that match TRBD2. The CDR3 spans 15 residues. Germline CDR1 is MNHNY and CDR2 is SVGAGI (reference sequence). The V segment lost 1 base and the J segment 5 bases; nucleotides outside the gene matches: 3. CDR3 in DNA: TGTGCCAGCAGTTACTTAGCGGGAGTCGACAATGAGCAGTTCTTC. Translating it yields CASSYLAGVDNEQFF.

The chain uses TRBV28 and TRBJ2-1, with D tentatively TRBD2 (5 bases). Trimming stripped 5 bases from V and 0 bases from J, with 11 bases between. The CDR3 is 15 amino acids. Germline loops: CDR1 MDHEN, CDR2 SYDVKM. The CDR3 coding sequence is TGTGCCAGCAGTCCCCCGGGGAGCTCCTACAATGAGCAGTTCTTC. This encodes CASSPPGSSYNEQFF.

This sequence joins TRBV28 and TRBJ1-1; D ambiguous. CDR3 length equals 15 residues. Germline V gives CDR1 MDHEN, CDR2 SYDVKM. Trimming removed 10 bases at V and 0 bases at J, with 18 bases between. The CDR3 region has the DNA TGTGCCACCCACAATGGAGGGATCATGAACACTGAAGCTTTCTTT. Its protein is CATHNGGIMNTEAFF.

This clone was seen only once. This sequence joins TRBV5-4 and TRBJ1-3; 7 bases line up with TRBD1. After removal of 0 bases from V and 2 bases from J, the junction contained 2 bases not matched to a gene. Germline V gene sequence: CDR1 SGHNT, CDR2 YYREEE (reference sequence). This CDR3 has 15 residues. CDR3 nucleotide sequence: TGTGCCAGCAGCTTGGGGGGACAGACTGGAAACACCATATATTTT. Its protein is CASSLGGQTGNTIYF.

The rearrangement uses TRBV19 and TRBJ1-6, with D unresolved. V was shortened by 1 base and J by 10 bases, with 14 bases between the two germline ends. Germline loops: CDR1 LNHDA, CDR2 SQIVND (reference sequence). The CDR3 has 15 residues. The CDR3 sequence: CASSIAPQTGSPLHF. CDR3 nucleotides: TGTGCCAGTAGTATAGCCCCCCAAACTGGCTCACCCCTCCACTTT.

The gene calls are TRBV19 and TRBJ2-1, with 12 positions matching TRBD2. The CDR3 sequence is 16 residues long. Trimming removed 7 bases from V and 2 bases from J; junction bases left unmatched: 6. Germline V gene lookup returns CDR1 LNHDA and CDR2 SQIVND (reference sequence). CDR3 nucleotide sequence: TGTGCCAGTAAAAGACTAGCGGGAGAGCCCTACAATGAGCAGTTCTTC. It encodes CASKRLAGEPYNEQFF.